This T cell receptor (beta chain) was sequenced for a study of blood T cell repertoires in COVID-19. Libraries were prepared by immunoSEQ multiplex PCR; TCRdb keeps only in-frame clonotypes and omits some of them. The profile shows 120,000 or so clones, about 90% of them singletons. Germline V lookup: CDR1 MNHNS, CDR2 SASEGT. The CDR3 is 16 amino acids. The V and J ends lost 4 bases and 5 bases, in that order; junction bases with no gene match: 13. J is TRBJ1-1 and V is TRBV6-1; TRBD1 matches 7 bases. Sequencing was performed on peripheral blood. This TCR derives from a woman aged 60 to 75 with COVID-19, enrolled during active disease. The CDR3 DNA is TGTGCCAGCAGTGGTGAGTTAGGACAGGTTGGAACTGAAGCTTTCTTT. Its protein is CASSGELGQVGTEAFF.